The present T cell receptor (beta chain) was sequenced within a study of human T cells and chemical hapten exposure. Study summary: Sensitization was performed using 2% DPC on a 2 cm by 2 cm upper inner arm skin site. Whole-study findings and limits: DPC sensitization produced no change in TCRs with frequency above 1 in 1000. The donors suffered from alopecia, so their immune response may not match that of healthy people.

About this clonotype itself: The target antigen is unknown.

The time point is: pre-sensitization, week 0. The treatment is: therapeutic diphenylcyclopropenone sensitization with weekly scalp DPC. TCRdb re-called the RACE reads with MiXCR, one entry per CDR3 protein. The sample includes around 250,000 distinct CDR3 sequences, 7.5% to 9% of them seen just once. Losses at the gene ends were 7 bases for V and 6 bases for J; bases not matched to a gene: 9. The V gene's germline CDR1 is SQVTM and CDR2 ANQGSEA. The CDR3 sequence is 13 residues long. This chain joins TRBV29-1 and TRBJ1-1; 9 bases map to TRBD1. This sequence was found in a middle-aged woman with alopecia areata. Some clones in this sample may be carry-over from other donors' samples. The source material was whole blood, sampled in connection with sensitization to the hapten diphenylcyclopropenone (DPC). The DNA of the CDR3 is TGCAGCGCCGGGGACAGGGCGGACTCTGAAGCTTTCTTT. Its protein product is CSAGDRADSEAFF. The complete variable domain, with remaining parts taken from reference TRBV29-1 and TRBJ1-1, reads SAVISQKPSRDICQRGTSLTIQCQVDSQVTMMFWYRQQPGQSLTLIATANQGSEATYESGFVIDKFPISRPNLTFSTLTVSNMSPEDSSIYLCSAGDRADSEAFFGQGTRLTVV.